This T cell receptor beta chain was recorded in a study of blood T cell repertoires in COVID-19. About the study: Donors in the United States, Italy and Spain gave samples during acute or convalescent COVID-19.

This clone turned up a few times. In the authors' methods: How many nucleated cells were present was estimated from reference gene primer amplification. Data came from immunoSEQ multiplex PCR; TCRdb stores just in-frame clones and leaves some out. From that table come the V and J calls and clone size; the DNA was used to work out D and trimming. The table records about 150,000 clones, approximately 81% of them present only once. The V gene's germline CDR1 is SGHTA and CDR2 FQGNSA. V dropped 2 bases and J dropped 7 bases, with 11 bases sitting between them. The CDR3 contains 13 residues. Sequenced: peripheral blood. This sequence was found in a human donor with acute or convalescent COVID-19. The donor label of this sample is uncertain. The J gene is TRBJ1-1, the V gene TRBV7-2; no clear D. In nucleotides, the CDR3 is TGTGCCAGCAGCTTAATTCGGGGTGATGAAGCTTTCTTT. This sequence encodes CASSLIRGDEAFF.